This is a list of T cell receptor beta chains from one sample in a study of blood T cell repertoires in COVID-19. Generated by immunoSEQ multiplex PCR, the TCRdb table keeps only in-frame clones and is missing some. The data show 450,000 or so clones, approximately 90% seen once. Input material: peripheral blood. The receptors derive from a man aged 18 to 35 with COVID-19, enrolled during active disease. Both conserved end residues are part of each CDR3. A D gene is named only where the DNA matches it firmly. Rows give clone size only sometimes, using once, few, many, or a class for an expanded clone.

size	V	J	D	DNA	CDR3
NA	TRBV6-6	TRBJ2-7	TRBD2	TGTGCCAGCATAGCGGGAGCATCGAGCTCCTACGAGCAGTACTTC	CASIAGASSSYEQYF
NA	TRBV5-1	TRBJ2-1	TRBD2	TGCGCCAGCAGCTTGTCCGGGTACTTGGGACTAGCGGAGTACAATGAGCAGTTCTTC	CASSLSGYLGLAEYNEQFF
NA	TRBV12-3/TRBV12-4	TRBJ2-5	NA	TGTGCCAGCAGTCCCAGGCTGCTAGAGACCCAGTACTTC	CASSPRLLETQYF
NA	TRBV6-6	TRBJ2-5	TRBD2	TGTGCCAGCAGCTCCGGGACTAGCGGATACCAAGAGACCCAGTACTTC	CASSSGTSGYQETQYF
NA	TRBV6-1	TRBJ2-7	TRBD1	TGTGCCAGCAGTGAAGGGCAGTTTATTTTCGGGACAGGGTACGAGCAGTACTTC	CASSEGQFIFGTGYEQYF
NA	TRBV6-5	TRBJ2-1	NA	TGTGCCAGCACGCGGCAGGGGGGAGGTAATGAGCAGTTCTTC	CASTRQGGGNEQFF
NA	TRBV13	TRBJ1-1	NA	TGTGCCAGCAGCTCATGGGGGGGCACTGAAGCTTTCTTT	CASSSWGGTEAFF
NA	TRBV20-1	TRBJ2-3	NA	TGCAGTGCTAGCTACGGAGATACGCAGTATTTT	CSASYGDTQYF
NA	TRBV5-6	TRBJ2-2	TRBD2	TGTGCCAGCAGCTTACTAGCGGGGGGATCTAACACCGGGGAGCTGTTTTTT	CASSLLAGGSNTGELFF
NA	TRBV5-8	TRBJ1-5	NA	TGTGCCAGCAGCCTACTCACAGGGTTCAATCAGCCCCAGCATTTT	CASSLLTGFNQPQHF
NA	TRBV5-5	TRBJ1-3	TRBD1	TGTGCCAGCGGGTCCCGGACAGGGGGAAACACCATATATTTT	CASGSRTGGNTIYF
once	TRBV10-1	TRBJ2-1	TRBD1	TGCGCCAGCAGTGCAGTGACAGGGGGCTCCTACAATGAGCAGTTCTTC	CASSAVTGGSYNEQFF
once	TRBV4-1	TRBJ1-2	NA	TGCGCCAGCAGCCAAGACAGGGGAGCTAACTATGGCTACACCTTC	CASSQDRGANYGYTF
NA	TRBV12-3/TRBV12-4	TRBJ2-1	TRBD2	TGTGCCGTCGCCGGGGGGGCCTACAATGAGCAGTTCTTC	CAVAGGAYNEQFF
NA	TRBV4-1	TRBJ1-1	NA	TGCGCCAGCAGCCAAGGGTCCCTCGGCAGGCGGAACACTGAAGCTTTCTTT	CASSQGSLGRRNTEAFF
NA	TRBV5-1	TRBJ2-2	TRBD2	TGCGCCAGCAGCTGGAGCGGGGGGGACACCGGGGAGCTGTTTTTT	CASSWSGGDTGELFF
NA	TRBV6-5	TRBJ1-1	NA	TGTGCCAGCAGTTACTCCGGACGAGGGCCTGAAGCTTTCTTT	CASSYSGRGPEAFF
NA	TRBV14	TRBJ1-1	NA	TGTGCCAGCAGTCGGACGGGAGGCACTGAAGCTTTCTTT	CASSRTGGTEAFF
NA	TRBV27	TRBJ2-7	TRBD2	TGTGCCAGCAGTTTTTTGAGCGGGAGGGCCTTCTACGAGCAGTACTTC	CASSFLSGRAFYEQYF
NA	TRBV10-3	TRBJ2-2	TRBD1	TGTGCCTCCCGGACAGGGGACACCGGGGAGCTGTTTTTT	CASRTGDTGELFF
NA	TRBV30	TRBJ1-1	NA	TGTGCCTGGAGTTCGAATACAGGAAACACTGAAGCTTTCTTT	CAWSSNTGNTEAFF
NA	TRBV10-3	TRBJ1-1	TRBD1	TGTGCCATCAGTTCCGTTGACAGGGAATCGGGAGCTTTCTTT	CAISSVDRESGAFF
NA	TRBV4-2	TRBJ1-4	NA	TGTGCCAGCAGCCAAGTCCGGGTTGAGTTTGCAACTAATGAAAAACTGTTTTTT	CASSQVRVEFATNEKLFF
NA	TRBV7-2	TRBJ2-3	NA	TGTGCCAGCAGCCTCCTCGGAGCGGCTAGCACAGATACGCAGTATTTT	CASSLLGAASTDTQYF
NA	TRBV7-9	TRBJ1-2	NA	TGTGCCAGCAGTGTAACAGTTGACTATGGCTACACCTTC	CASSVTVDYGYTF
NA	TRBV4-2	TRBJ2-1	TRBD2	TGTGCCAGCAGCCTCAGAGGCGGGACTAGCGTTCTCCATGAGCAGTTCTTC	CASSLRGGTSVLHEQFF
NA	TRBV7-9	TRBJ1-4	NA	TGTGCCAGCACTATAGGGGGTCGGGAAAAACTGTTTTTT	CASTIGGREKLFF
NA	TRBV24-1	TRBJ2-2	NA	TGTGCCACCAACGGGGACACCGGGGAGCTGTTTTTT	CATNGDTGELFF
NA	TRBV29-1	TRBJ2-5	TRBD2	TGCAGCGTGGGAGGGAATTGGGGGACCCAGTACTTC	CSVGGNWGTQYF
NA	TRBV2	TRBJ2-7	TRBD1	TGTGCCAGCAGTCCTCTCCTCGGGACAGGGGGATACGAGCAGTACTTC	CASSPLLGTGGYEQYF
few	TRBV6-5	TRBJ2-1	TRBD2	TGTGCCAGCAGTCGAACTAGCGGGGGTAGTGATGAGCAGTTCTTC	CASSRTSGGSDEQFF
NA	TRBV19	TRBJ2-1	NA	TGTGCCAGTAGTATAGATTTCCACAGTTACAATGAGCAGTTCTTC	CASSIDFHSYNEQFF
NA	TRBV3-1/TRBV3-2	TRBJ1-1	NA	TGTGCCAGCAGCCAATCAGGGTCCGGGAACACTGAAGCTTTCTTT	CASSQSGSGNTEAFF